This T cell receptor (beta chain) was sequenced during a study of CD8+ T cells in alopecia areata. Study results and caveats: In scalp samples, resident alphabeta T cells of normal skin are also sequenced. Especially in alopecia totalis/universalis, lesional scalp showed greater clonality than normal scalp did.

Sequencing relied on a cDNA template that was reverse transcribed from extracted RNA. The repertoire was sequenced with immunoSEQ multiplex PCR; TCRdb's copy has only in-frame clones and lacks some. Among 90,000 to 120,000 clones listed, over 55% were seen once. Notes on this clone: Antigen: not known.

CDR3 length: 15 residues. V lost 5 bases, J lost 5 bases, and 5 bases stayed unmatched. Germline CDR1 is SGHVS and CDR2 is FQNEAQ. Sequencing was carried out using NKG2D-low CD8+ T cells sorted from blood. The chain recombines TRBV7-8 with TRBJ2-2; 10 nucleotides align to TRBD2. This sequence originates from a human donor with alopecia areata. The CDR3 region has the DNA TGTGCCAGCAGCCGCCTAGCGGGAGCGACCGGGGAGCTGTTTTTT. It yields the protein CASSRLAGATGELFF.